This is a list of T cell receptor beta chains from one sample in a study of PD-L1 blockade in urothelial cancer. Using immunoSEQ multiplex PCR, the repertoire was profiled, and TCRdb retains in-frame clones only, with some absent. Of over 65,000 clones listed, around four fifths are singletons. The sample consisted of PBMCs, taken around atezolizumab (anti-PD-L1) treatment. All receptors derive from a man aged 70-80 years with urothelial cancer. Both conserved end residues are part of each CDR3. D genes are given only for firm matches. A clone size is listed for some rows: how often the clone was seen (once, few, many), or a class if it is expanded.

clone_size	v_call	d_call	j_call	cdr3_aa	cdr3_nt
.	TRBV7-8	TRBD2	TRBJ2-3	CASSFGAGGTDTQYF	TGTGCCAGCAGCTTTGGAGCGGGAGGCACAGATACGCAGTATTTT
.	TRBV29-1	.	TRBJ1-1	CSVVVRGKNTEAFF	TGCAGCGTTGTTGTACGGGGGAAGAACACTGAAGCTTTCTTT
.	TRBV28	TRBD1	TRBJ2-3	CASSVFRDRVRDTQYF	TGTGCCAGCAGTGTCTTCCGGGACAGGGTCAGAGATACGCAGTATTTT
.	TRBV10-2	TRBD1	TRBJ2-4	CASSSFLTGGGNIQYF	TGCGCCAGCAGTTCTTTTTTGACAGGGGGAGGAAACATTCAGTACTTC
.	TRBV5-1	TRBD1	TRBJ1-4	CASSPGQGVPLSNEKLFF	TGCGCCAGCAGTCCCGGACAGGGGGTGCCGTTATCTAATGAAAAACTGTTTTTT
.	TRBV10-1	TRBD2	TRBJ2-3	CASSEASGGSDTQYF	TGCGCCAGCAGTGAGGCTAGCGGGGGTTCAGATACGCAGTATTTT
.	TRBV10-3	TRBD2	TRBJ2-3	CAISVVAVTSGSTDTQYF	TGTGCCATCAGTGTTGTTGCCGTGACTAGCGGGAGCACAGATACGCAGTATTTT
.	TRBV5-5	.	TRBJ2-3	CASSLGQGTRAPRRDTQYF	TGTGCCAGCAGCTTAGGTCAGGGGACCAGGGCCCCTCGGCGGGATACGCAGTATTTT
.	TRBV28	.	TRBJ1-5	CASSLSGSQRAQHF	TGTGCCAGCAGTTTATCGGGAAGTCAAAGAGCCCAGCATTTT
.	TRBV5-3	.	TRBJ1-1	CARSLEHRWGEGNTEAFF	TGTGCCAGAAGCTTGGAGCACCGGTGGGGGGAAGGTAACACTGAAGCTTTCTTT
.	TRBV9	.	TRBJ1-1	CASSERDKNTEAFF	TGTGCCAGCAGCGAACGGGACAAGAACACTGAAGCTTTCTTT
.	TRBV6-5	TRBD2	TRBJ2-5	CASSYAGLAGETQYF	TGTGCCAGCAGTTACGCGGGACTAGCTGGGGAGACCCAGTACTTC
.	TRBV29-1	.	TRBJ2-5	CSVAVAEETQYF	TGCAGCGTTGCGGTAGCAGAAGAGACCCAGTACTTC
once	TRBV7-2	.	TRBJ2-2	CASSLGSGGELFF	TGTGCCAGCAGCTTAGGTTCAGGCGGGGAGCTGTTTTTT
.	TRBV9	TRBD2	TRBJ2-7	CASTPGGRGAYEQYF	TGTGCCAGCACTCCCGGGGGGAGGGGAGCGTACGAGCAGTACTTC
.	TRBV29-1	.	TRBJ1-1	CSVEQGALGNTEAFF	TGCAGCGTTGAACAGGGTGCCCTCGGTAACACTGAAGCTTTCTTT
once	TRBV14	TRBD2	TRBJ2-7	CASSQGGLAGEQYF	TGTGCCAGCAGCCAAGGGGGACTAGCGGGAGAGCAGTACTTC
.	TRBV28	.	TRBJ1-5	CASIPTGTLPQQPQHF	TGTGCCAGCATCCCTACCGGGACACTTCCTCAACAGCCCCAGCATTTT
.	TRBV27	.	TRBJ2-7	CASSFRRDYEQYF	TGTGCCAGCAGTTTCCGACGGGACTACGAGCAGTACTTC
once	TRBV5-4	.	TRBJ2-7	CASSLGGVVLDEQYF	TGTGCCAGCAGCTTAGGGGGAGTAGTGCTCGACGAGCAGTACTTC
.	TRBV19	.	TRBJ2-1	CASDRGRGTEQFF	TGTGCCAGTGACCGAGGCAGGGGAACGGAGCAGTTCTTC
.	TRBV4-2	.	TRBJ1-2	CASSHLQGINYGYTF	TGTGCCAGCAGCCACCTACAGGGTATAAACTATGGCTACACCTTC
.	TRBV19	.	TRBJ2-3	CASSEGLHKGDTQYF	TGTGCCAGTAGCGAAGGACTTCATAAAGGGGATACGCAGTATTTT
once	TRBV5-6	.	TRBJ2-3	CASSLARSTQYF	TGTGCCAGCAGCTTGGCGCGGAGTACGCAGTATTTT
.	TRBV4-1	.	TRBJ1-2	CASSLTVSRGYTF	TGCGCCAGCAGCCTCACCGTGTCTAGGGGCTACACCTTC
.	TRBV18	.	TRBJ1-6	CASSPLPRGLGSPLHF	TGTGCCAGCTCACCACTCCCTCGGGGGTTGGGTTCACCCCTCCACTTT
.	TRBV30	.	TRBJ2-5	CAWDRGTGGGEGQETQYF	TGTGCCTGGGATCGCGGTACAGGGGGAGGGGAGGGGCAAGAGACCCAGTACTTC
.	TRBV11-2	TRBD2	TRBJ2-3	CASSFPTEAASGSTDTQYF	TGTGCCAGCAGCTTTCCTACCGAAGCGGCTAGCGGGAGCACAGATACGCAGTATTTT
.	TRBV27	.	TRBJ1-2	CASGQGTYYGYTF	TGTGCCAGCGGGCAGGGGACCTACTATGGCTACACCTTC
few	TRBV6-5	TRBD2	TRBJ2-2	CAGGTSAGELFF	TGTGCTGGTGGGACTAGTGCCGGGGAGCTGTTTTTT
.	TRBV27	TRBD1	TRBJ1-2	CASSFRDRALIGDGYTF	TGTGCCAGCAGTTTTCGGGACAGGGCTTTAATTGGGGATGGCTACACCTTC
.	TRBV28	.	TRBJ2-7	CASKSGYGGDLYEQYF	TGTGCCAGCAAATCAGGGTATGGCGGAGACCTCTACGAGCAGTACTTC
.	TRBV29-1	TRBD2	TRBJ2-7	CSVEFPSGSVHEQYF	TGCAGCGTTGAATTCCCTAGCGGGAGTGTCCACGAGCAGTACTTC
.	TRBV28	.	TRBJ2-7	CASSASIDEQYF	TGTGCCAGCAGTGCCTCTATCGACGAGCAGTACTTC
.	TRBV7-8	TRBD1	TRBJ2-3	CASSPTGGSGYTDTQYF	TGTGCCAGCAGCCCTACAGGGGGCTCGGGATATACAGATACGCAGTATTTT
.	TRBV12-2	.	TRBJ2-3	CASRQTSGRGDTQYF	TGTGCAAGTCGCCAGACTAGCGGGAGGGGGGATACGCAGTATTTT
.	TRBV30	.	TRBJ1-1	CAWRPQMNTEAFF	TGTGCCTGGAGACCCCAGATGAACACTGAAGCTTTCTTT
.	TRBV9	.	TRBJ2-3	CASSTLYTDTQYF	TGTGCCAGCAGCACCCTATACACAGATACGCAGTATTTT
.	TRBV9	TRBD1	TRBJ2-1	CASSVEGANNEQFF	TGTGCCAGCAGCGTAGAGGGGGCGAACAATGAGCAGTTCTTC
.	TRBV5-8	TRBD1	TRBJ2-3	CASSARQGSTDTQYF	TGTGCCAGCAGCGCCCGACAGGGGAGCACAGATACGCAGTATTTT
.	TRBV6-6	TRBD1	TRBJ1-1	CASSYWQGDTEAFF	TGTGCCAGCAGTTACTGGCAGGGGGACACTGAAGCTTTCTTT
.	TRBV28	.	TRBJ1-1	CASSLSSGTLRAFF	TGTGCCAGCAGTTTAAGTTCCGGGACACTTCGGGCTTTCTTT
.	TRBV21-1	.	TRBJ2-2	CASSTNRGTGELFF	TGTGCCAGCAGCACAAACAGGGGTACCGGGGAGCTGTTTTTT
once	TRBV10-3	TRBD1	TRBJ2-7	CAISGEQGAPRSYEQYF	TGTGCCATCAGTGGGGAACAGGGGGCGCCTCGCTCCTACGAGCAGTACTTC